The 24 T cell receptor beta chains presented below share a single source sample, sequenced in a study of monozygotic twins with cystic fibrosis. The table came from immunoSEQ multiplex PCR; TCRdb's copy has only in-frame clones and leaves some out. The table records approximately 36,000 clones, about 93% of them present only once. Sequencing was performed on blood. Receptors originate from a boy aged 2-9 years with cystic fibrosis.

A single count supports this clone. This chain links TRBV19 with TRBJ2-7, with D unresolved. This CDR3 has 13 amino acids. V was trimmed by 3 bases and J by 3 bases, leaving 9 bases between them. Per germline, CDR1 LNHDA and CDR2 SQIVND (reference sequence). The CDR3 loop is CASSMGPSYEQYF. The CDR3 coding sequence is TGTGCCAGTAGTATGGGCCCCAGCTACGAGCAGTACTTC.

This clone was picked up one time. J is TRBJ1-2 and V is TRBV19; possible D gene TRBD1, 5 bases. V dropped 7 bases and J dropped 7 bases, with 16 bases sitting between them. Germline V CDR1 and CDR2: LNHDA, SQIVND (reference sequence). The CDR3 has 13 amino acids. The CDR3 is CASTSEGEAGYTF. The DNA of the CDR3 is TGTGCCAGTACCTCAGAAGGGGAGGCTGGCTACACCTTC.

This rearrangement joins TRBV7-6 to TRBJ1-5, with TRBD1 matching over 11 bases. Trimming at V came to 1 base and at J to 6 bases, leaving 5 bases not matched to a gene. CDR3 length: 16 amino acids. Germline V gene data show CDR1 as SGHVS and CDR2 as FNYEAQ. The CDR3 bases are TGTGCCAGCAGCTTAGGGGGACAGGGGGTCGGTCAGCCCCAGCATTTT. It specifies CASSLGGQGVGQPQHF.

V usage is TRBV7-9 and J usage is TRBJ2-1; possible D gene TRBD1, 6 bases. The V end lost 1 base, the J end lost 6 bases, and 13 bases lay between the germline ends. Germline CDR1 and CDR2: SEHNR and FQNEAQ (reference sequence). This CDR3 is built from 15 residues. The CDR3 region has the DNA TGTGCCAGCAGCTTAGTTTCCCAGGGGAGCAATGAGCAGTTCTTC. It is translated as CASSLVSQGSNEQFF.

This chain connects TRBV5-4 to TRBJ2-1, with unresolved D. The CDR3 is made up of 13 amino acids. CDR1 is SGHNT and CDR2 is YYREEE in the germline V gene (reference sequence). The V end lost 3 bases, the J end lost 3 bases, and 7 bases lay between the germline ends. The CDR3 bases are TGTGCCAGCAGCTCCGATTTCTACAATGAGCAGTTCTTC. This translates into CASSSDFYNEQFF.

This chain connects TRBV27 to TRBJ1-6; D remains unclear. The length of the CDR3 is 12 residues. Germline-derived CDR1 and CDR2 are MNHEY and SMNVEV (reference sequence). V was cut by 2 bases and J by 7 bases, with 3 bases left in between. In DNA, the CDR3 is TGTGCCAGCAGTTTAGGGAATTCACCCCTCCACTTT. Amino acid sequence: CASSLGNSPLHF.

As regards this clone: Compared with germline, one end of the junction differs, possibly owing to a read error. V gene TRBV30 combines with J gene TRBJ1-2; 8 nucleotides line up with TRBD1. Germline loops: CDR1 GTSNPN, CDR2 SVGIG (reference sequence). The CDR3 spans 17 residues. CDR3 sequence: CAWSVGLASDGDRPISF. CDR3 sequence (DNA): TGTGCCTGGAGTGTGGGACTTGCGAGCGATGGGGACAGGCCAATTTCCTTC.

The chain uses TRBV15 and TRBJ2-3; 10 bases are shared with TRBD2. Trimming took 0 bases from V and 6 from J; bases not matched to a gene: 15. The length of the CDR3 is 19 residues. CDR1 is LNHNV and CDR2 is YYDKDF in the germline V gene (reference sequence). For the CDR3, the DNA is TGTGCCACCAGCAGAGATCGCCCCCGGGTAGCGGGGGGCAGGGATACGCAGTATTTT. It encodes CATSRDRPRVAGGRDTQYF. Looking up the rest from reference TRBV15 and TRBJ2-3 gives the full variable domain: DAMVIQNPRYQVTQFGKPVTLSCSQTLNHNVMYWYQQKSSQAPKLLFHYYDKDFNNEADTPDNFQSRRPNTSFCFLDIRSPGLGDTAMYLCATSRDRPRVAGGRDTQYFGPGTRLTVL.

This clone was seen once. This chain joins TRBV29-1 and TRBJ1-6, with D unclear. This CDR3 is 12 amino acids long. V shed 4 bases and J shed 9 bases, with 10 bases lying between them. From germline, CDR1 is SQVTM and CDR2 ANQGSEA. CDR3: CSVGPCGSPLHF. CDR3 coding DNA: TGCAGCGTTGGCCCTTGTGGTTCACCCCTCCACTTT.

The chain carries TRBV5-4 and TRBJ1-6; TRBD1 agrees at 10 bases. The CDR3 is made up of 16 amino acids. Germline trimming cut 5 bases from V and 10 bases from J; bases unmatched to any gene: 12. Germline CDR1 and CDR2: SGHNT and YYREEE (reference sequence). CDR3 loop: CASRIILGTGESPLHF. CDR3 bases: TGTGCCAGCAGAATAATCCTCGGGACAGGGGAATCACCCCTCCACTTT.

V and J are TRBV7-8 and TRBJ1-1; D unresolved. V lost 3 bases, J lost 1 base, and 6 bases lay in between. The length of the CDR3 is 13 residues. The germline gives CDR1 SGHVS, CDR2 FQNEAQ. The CDR3 sequence: CASSFQRNTEAFF. Written as DNA, the CDR3 is TGTGCCAGCAGCTTTCAAAGGAACACTGAAGCTTTCTTT.

The chain recombines TRBV6-1 with TRBJ2-2; D call uncertain. The V gene's germline CDR1 is MNHNS and CDR2 SASEGT. The V and J ends lost 2 bases and 6 bases respectively, with 4 bases between them. The CDR3 has 12 residues. Here the CDR3 reads CASSESPGELFF. The CDR3 nucleotides read TGTGCCAGCAGTGAATCCCCCGGGGAGCTGTTTTTT.

The chain employs TRBV4-1 and TRBJ1-3; D uncertain. This CDR3 contains 16 residues. Germline V gene lookup returns CDR1 MGHRA and CDR2 YSYEKL. Trimming removed 4 bases from V and 7 bases from J, with 20 bases in between. Here the CDR3 reads CASSRDWALLANTIYF. CDR3 sequence (DNA): TGCGCCAGCAGCCGCGATTGGGCCCTACTCGCCAACACCATATATTTT.

This clone was counted only a few times. The V and J genes are TRBV12-5 and TRBJ1-2; weak D call: TRBD1 (6 bases). V was trimmed by 6 bases and J by 5 bases, leaving 16 bases between them. The CDR3 contains 14 residues. CDR1 and CDR2 (germline): LGHNT, FRNRAP. The CDR3 sequence is CASGEGGLHYGYTF. The CDR3 DNA reads TGTGCTAGTGGGGAGGGGGGACTTCATTATGGCTACACCTTC.

The chain is built from TRBV9 and TRBJ2-3; 8 positions match TRBD1. The CDR3 consists of 17 residues. Germline CDR1 is SGDLS and CDR2 is YYNGEE. V shed 0 bases, J shed 2 bases, and the junction held 8 bases outside the gene matches. The CDR3 here is CASSVAVTGGSTDTQYF. DNA for the CDR3: TGTGCCAGCAGCGTAGCTGTTACAGGGGGTTCCACAGATACGCAGTATTTT.

The chain couples TRBV2 to TRBJ2-5, with 8 bases fitting TRBD1. From germline, CDR1 is SNHLY and CDR2 FYNNEI. Trimming cost V 0 bases and J 5 bases; bases outside gene matches: 5. This CDR3 has 15 residues. CDR3 sequence: CASSEAPGGGETQYF. The CDR3 nucleotides are TGTGCCAGCAGTGAAGCTCCAGGGGGCGGGGAGACCCAGTACTTC.

The chain couples TRBV27 to TRBJ1-6; D remains unclear. The length of the CDR3 is 14 residues. V shed 4 bases and J shed 7 bases, with 11 bases lying between them. Germline V gene sequence: CDR1 MNHEY, CDR2 SMNVEV (reference sequence). The CDR3 sequence is CASSWSGRNSPLHF. As DNA, the CDR3 is TGTGCCAGCAGTTGGAGCGGGAGGAATTCACCCCTCCACTTT.

This clone was recorded once. This sequence joins TRBV19 and TRBJ1-4; 9 nucleotides agree with TRBD1. Germline V gives CDR1 LNHDA, CDR2 SQIVND (reference sequence). V was pared by 5 bases and J by 8 bases, with 6 bases of the junction left unmatched. The CDR3 is 14 amino acids. DNA of the CDR3: TGTGCCAGTAGTCCCCGGACAGGGGTAGAAAAACTGTTTTTT. This encodes CASSPRTGVEKLFF.

The V call is TRBV11-2, the J call TRBJ2-2, with 7 nucleotides matching TRBD1. CDR1 is SGHAT and CDR2 is FQNNGV in the germline V gene. The CDR3 consists of 14 residues. V shed 5 bases and J 4 bases; nucleotides not matched to a gene: 4. CDR3 residues: CASSRGQFTGELFF. CDR3 DNA: TGTGCCAGCAGCCGGGGACAGTTCACCGGGGAGCTGTTTTTT. Combining the CDR3 with reference TRBV11-2 and TRBJ2-2 gives the whole variable domain EAGVAQSPRYKIIEKRQSVAFWCNPISGHATLYWYQQILGQGPKLLIQFQNNGVVDDSQLPKDRFSAERLKGVDSTLKIQPAKLEDSAVYLCASSRGQFTGELFFGEGSRLTVL.

This clone was counted a single time. The V and J genes are TRBV11-2 and TRBJ1-1; D is unresolved. Trimming left V 2 bases short and J 10 bases short, with 14 bases between. Germline V lookup: CDR1 SGHAT, CDR2 FQNNGV. This CDR3 has 13 residues. CDR3 bases: TGTGCCAGCAGCTTATGGGTGGTGTCGGGAGCTTTCTTT. This sequence encodes CASSLWVVSGAFF.

The chain joins TRBV6-6 to TRBJ1-2; D is uncertain. The CDR3 is 13 amino acids. In germline, CDR1 is MNHNY, CDR2 SVGAGI (reference sequence). V lost 0 bases and J lost 2, with 4 bases in between. The CDR3 region is CASSYSDNYGYTF. The CDR3 DNA reads as TGTGCCAGCAGTTACTCGGACAACTATGGCTACACCTTC.

The chain is built from TRBV18 and TRBJ1-2; the D gene is possibly TRBD1 (6 bases). The CDR3 has 13 amino acids. Deletions cut 5 bases from V and 10 bases from J, with 17 bases between. Looked up from germline, CDR1 is KGHSH and CDR2 is LQKENI. The CDR3 nucleotides are TGTGCCAGCTCAACACAGGGCCGGGACGACTACACCTTC. As protein: CASSTQGRDDYTF.

The chain recombines TRBV14 with TRBJ2-3, with D unresolved. CDR1 and CDR2 (germline): SGHDN, FVKESK. This CDR3 has 12 residues. V lost 3 bases to trimming and J lost 1 base, with 2 bases between them. Here the CDR3 reads CASSHGTDTQYF. Here the CDR3 DNA reads TGTGCCAGCAGCCATGGCACAGATACGCAGTATTTT.

This clone came up once. The rearrangement links TRBV6-1 to TRBJ2-5; D might be TRBD2 (6 bases). Looked up from germline, CDR1 is MNHNS and CDR2 is SASEGT. V was trimmed by 3 bases and J by 6 bases, leaving 14 bases between them. CDR3 length: 14 residues. CDR3 sequence: CASSDMGGRQTQYF. CDR3 bases: TGTGCCAGCAGTGATATGGGAGGCAGGCAGACCCAGTACTTC.